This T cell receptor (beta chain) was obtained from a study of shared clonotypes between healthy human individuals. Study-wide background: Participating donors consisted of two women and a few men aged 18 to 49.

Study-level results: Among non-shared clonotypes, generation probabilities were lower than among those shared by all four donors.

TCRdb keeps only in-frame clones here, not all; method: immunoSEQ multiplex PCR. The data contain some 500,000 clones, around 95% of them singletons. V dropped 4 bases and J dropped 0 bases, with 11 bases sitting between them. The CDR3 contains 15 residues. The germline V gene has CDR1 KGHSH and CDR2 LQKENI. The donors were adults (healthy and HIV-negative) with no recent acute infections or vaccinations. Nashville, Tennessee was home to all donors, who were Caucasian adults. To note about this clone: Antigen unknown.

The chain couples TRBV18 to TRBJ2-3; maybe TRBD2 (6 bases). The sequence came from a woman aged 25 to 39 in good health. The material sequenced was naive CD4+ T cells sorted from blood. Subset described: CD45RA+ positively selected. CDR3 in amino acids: CASSRQDYSTDTQYF. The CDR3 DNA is TGTGCCAGCTCACGGCAGGACTACAGCACAGATACGCAGTATTTT.